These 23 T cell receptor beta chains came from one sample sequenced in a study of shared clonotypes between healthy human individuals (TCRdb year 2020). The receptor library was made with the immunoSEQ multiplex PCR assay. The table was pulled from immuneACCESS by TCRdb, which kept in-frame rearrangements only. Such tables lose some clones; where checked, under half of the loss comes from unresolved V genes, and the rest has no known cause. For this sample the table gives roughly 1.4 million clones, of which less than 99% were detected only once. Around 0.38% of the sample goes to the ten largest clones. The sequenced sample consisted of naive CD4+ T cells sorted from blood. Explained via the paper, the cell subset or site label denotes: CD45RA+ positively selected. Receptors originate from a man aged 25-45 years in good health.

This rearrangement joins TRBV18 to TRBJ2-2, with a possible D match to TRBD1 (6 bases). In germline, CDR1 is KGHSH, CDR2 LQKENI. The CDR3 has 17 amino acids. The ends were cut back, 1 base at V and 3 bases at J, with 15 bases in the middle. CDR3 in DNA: TGTGCCAGCTCACCACTGGATCAGGGGAGTTACACCGGGGAGCTGTTTTTT. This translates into CASSPLDQGSYTGELFF.

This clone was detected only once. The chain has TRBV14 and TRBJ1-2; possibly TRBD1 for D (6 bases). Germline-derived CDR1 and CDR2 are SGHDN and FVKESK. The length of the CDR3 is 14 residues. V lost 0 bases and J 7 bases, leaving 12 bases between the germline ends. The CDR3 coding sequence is TGTGCCAGCAGCCAAGACCCGGGGGCTGGTGGCTACACCTTC. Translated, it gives CASSQDPGAGGYTF.

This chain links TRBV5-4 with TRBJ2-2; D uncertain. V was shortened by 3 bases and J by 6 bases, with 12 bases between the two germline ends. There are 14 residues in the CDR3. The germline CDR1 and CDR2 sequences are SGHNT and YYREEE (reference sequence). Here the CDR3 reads CASSSLVTAGELFF. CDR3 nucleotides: TGTGCCAGCAGCTCGCTGGTGACTGCCGGGGAGCTGTTTTTT.

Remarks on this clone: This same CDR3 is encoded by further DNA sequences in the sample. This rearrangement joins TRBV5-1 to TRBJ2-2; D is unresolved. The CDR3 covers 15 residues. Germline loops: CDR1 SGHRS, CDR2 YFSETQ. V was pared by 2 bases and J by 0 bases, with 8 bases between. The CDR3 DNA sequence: TGCGCCAGCAGCTTAAGGACGGCGAACACCGGGGAGCTGTTTTTT. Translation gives CASSLRTANTGELFF.

DNA of the CDR3: TGTGCCAGCAGCCGGACACGCTCCTACGAGCAGTACTTC. Its protein is CASSRTRSYEQYF. The gene calls are TRBV7-6 and TRBJ2-7, with D possibly being TRBD1 (5 bases). From germline, CDR1 is SGHVS and CDR2 FNYEAQ. This CDR3 contains 13 residues. Trimming stripped 5 bases from V and 0 bases from J, with 8 bases between.

CDR3 loop: CASRPRSSYEQYF. Here the CDR3 DNA reads TGTGCCAGCAGACCCAGGAGCTCCTACGAGCAGTACTTC. The chain combines TRBV28 with TRBJ2-7; D gene ambiguous. The CDR3 has 13 residues. V was clipped by 6 bases and J by 0 bases, with 9 bases between them. Per the germline V gene, CDR1 is MDHEN and CDR2 is SYDVKM.

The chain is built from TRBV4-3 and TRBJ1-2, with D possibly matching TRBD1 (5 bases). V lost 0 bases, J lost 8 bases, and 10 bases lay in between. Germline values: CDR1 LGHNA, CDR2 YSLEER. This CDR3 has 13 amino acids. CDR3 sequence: CASSQDWGLGYTF. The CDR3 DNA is TGCGCCAGCAGCCAAGACTGGGGGTTGGGCTACACCTTC.

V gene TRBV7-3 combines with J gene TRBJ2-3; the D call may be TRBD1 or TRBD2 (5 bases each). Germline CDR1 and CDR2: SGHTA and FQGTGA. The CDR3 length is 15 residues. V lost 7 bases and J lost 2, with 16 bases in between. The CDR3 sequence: CASTTGPLATDTQYF. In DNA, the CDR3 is TGTGCCAGCACCACAGGCCCCCTAGCCACAGATACGCAGTATTTT.

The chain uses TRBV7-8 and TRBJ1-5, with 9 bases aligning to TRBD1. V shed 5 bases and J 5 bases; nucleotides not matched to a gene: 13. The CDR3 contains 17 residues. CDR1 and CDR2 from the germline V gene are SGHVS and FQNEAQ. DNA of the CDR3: TGTGCCAGCAGCCCAGGCGCCGGGACAGGGTCAGATCAGCCCCAGCATTTT. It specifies CASSPGAGTGSDQPQHF.

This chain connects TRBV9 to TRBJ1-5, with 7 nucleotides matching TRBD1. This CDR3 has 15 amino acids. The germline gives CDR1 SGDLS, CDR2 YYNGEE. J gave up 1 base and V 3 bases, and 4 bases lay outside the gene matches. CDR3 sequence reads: CASSAEGQSNQPQHF. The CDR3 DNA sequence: TGTGCCAGCAGCGCCGAGGGACAGAGCAATCAGCCCCAGCATTTT.

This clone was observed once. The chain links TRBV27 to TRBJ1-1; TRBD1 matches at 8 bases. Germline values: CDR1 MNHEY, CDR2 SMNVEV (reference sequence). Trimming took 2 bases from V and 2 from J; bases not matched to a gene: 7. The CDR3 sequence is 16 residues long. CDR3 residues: CASSLIGQGFNTEAFF. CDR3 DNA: TGTGCCAGCAGTTTAATAGGACAGGGCTTCAACACTGAAGCTTTCTTT.

The CDR3 nucleotides are TGCGCCAGCAGCCAAGATGCGCAGTCTCATGAGCAGTTCTTC. It specifies CASSQDAQSHEQFF. The chain recombines TRBV4-3 with TRBJ2-1; D is unclear. Trimming left V 0 bases short and J 8 bases short, with 11 bases between. The CDR3 extends over 14 amino acids. Germline V CDR1 and CDR2: LGHNA, YSLEER.

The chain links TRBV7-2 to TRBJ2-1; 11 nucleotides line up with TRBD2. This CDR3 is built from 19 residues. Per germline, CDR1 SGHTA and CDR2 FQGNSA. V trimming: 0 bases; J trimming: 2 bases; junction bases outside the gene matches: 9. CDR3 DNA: TGTGCCAGCAGCTTAGCGCCTTCTTTAGCGGGAGGGACCTACAATGAGCAGTTCTTC. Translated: CASSLAPSLAGGTYNEQFF.

The CDR3, as DNA: TGTGCCAGCAGCTTCGGACTAGCGGGGTCTGGGGCCAACGTCCTGACTTTC. Protein sequence: CASSFGLAGSGANVLTF. This chain joins TRBV11-1 and TRBJ2-6, with 12 bases identical to TRBD2. Trimming removed 3 bases from V and 1 base from J; junction bases left unmatched: 1. CDR1 and CDR2 (germline): SGHAT, FQDESV (reference sequence). This CDR3 comprises 17 residues.

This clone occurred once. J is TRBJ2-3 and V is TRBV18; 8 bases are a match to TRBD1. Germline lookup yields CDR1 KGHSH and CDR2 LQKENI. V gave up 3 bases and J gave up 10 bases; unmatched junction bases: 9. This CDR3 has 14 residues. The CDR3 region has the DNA TGTGCCAGCTCACCGGACAGGGCTTTGGGGCCGCAGTATTTT. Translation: CASSPDRALGPQYF. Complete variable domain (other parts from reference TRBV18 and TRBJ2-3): NAGVMQNPRHLVRRRGQEARLRCSPMKGHSHVYWYRQLPEEGLKFMVYLQKENIIDESGMPKERFSAEFPKEGPSILRIQQVVRGDSAAYFCASSPDRALGPQYFGPGTRLTVL.

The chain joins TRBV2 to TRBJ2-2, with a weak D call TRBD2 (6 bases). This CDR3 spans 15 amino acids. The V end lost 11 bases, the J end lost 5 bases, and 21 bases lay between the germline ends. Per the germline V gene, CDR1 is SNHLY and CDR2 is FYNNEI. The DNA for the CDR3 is TGTGCCGCGGGACCTGGCGGTCGTGGGACCGGGGAGCTGTTTTTT. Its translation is CAAGPGGRGTGELFF.

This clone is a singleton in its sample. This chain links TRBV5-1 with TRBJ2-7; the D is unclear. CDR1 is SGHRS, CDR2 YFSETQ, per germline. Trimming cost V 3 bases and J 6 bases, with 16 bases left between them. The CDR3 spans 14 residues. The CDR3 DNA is TGCGCCAGCAGCTCGGACCCCGGAGTCGCCGAGCAGTACTTC. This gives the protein CASSSDPGVAEQYF.

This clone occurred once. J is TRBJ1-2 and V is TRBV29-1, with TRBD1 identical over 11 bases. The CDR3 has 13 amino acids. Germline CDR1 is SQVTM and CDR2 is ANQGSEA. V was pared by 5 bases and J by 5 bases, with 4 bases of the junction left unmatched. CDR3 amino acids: CSVRTGGSYGYTF. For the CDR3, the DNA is TGCAGCGTTAGGACAGGGGGCTCTTATGGCTACACCTTC.

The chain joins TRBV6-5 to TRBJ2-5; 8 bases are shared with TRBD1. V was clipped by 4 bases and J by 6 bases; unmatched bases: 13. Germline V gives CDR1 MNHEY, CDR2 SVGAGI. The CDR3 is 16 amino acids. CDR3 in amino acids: CASSSFHPGGAKTQYF. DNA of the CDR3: TGTGCCAGCAGTTCCTTCCACCCAGGGGGCGCGAAGACCCAGTACTTC.

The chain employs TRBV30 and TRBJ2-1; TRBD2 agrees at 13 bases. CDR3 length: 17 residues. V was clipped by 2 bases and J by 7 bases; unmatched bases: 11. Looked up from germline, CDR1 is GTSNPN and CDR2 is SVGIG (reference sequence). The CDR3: CAWSTLSTSGRRNEQFF. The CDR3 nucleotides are TGTGCCTGGAGTACCCTTTCGACTAGCGGGAGGCGGAATGAGCAGTTCTTC. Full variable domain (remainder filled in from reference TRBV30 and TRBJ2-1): SQTIHQWPATLVQPVGSPLSLECTVEGTSNPNLYWYRQAAGRGLQLLFYSVGIGQISSEVPQNLSASRPQDRQFILSSKKLLLSDSGFYLCAWSTLSTSGRRNEQFFGPGTRLTVL.

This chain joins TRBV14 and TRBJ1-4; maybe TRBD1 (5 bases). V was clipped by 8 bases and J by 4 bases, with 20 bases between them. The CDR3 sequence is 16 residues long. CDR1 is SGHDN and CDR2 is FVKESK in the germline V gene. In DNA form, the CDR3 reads TGTGCCAGCCCAAAAATCCCGGGACGGATTAATGAAAAACTGTTTTTT. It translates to CASPKIPGRINEKLFF.

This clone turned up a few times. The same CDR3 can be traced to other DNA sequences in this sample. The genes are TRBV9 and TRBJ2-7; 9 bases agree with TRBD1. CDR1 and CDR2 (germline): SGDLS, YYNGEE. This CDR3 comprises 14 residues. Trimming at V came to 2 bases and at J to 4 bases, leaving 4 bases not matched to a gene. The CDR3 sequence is CASSVGQGGYEQYF. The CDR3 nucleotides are TGTGCCAGCAGCGTGGGACAGGGAGGGTACGAGCAGTACTTC.

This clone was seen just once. For the CDR3, the DNA is TGTGCCAGCAGTTACTCGGGGCAGGGGGAGAGTGGCTACACCTTC. Protein sequence: CASSYSGQGESGYTF. The rearrangement joins TRBV6-5 to TRBJ1-2; 7 positions match TRBD1. Germline-derived CDR1 and CDR2 are MNHEY and SVGAGI. Losses at the gene ends were 0 bases for V and 7 bases for J; bases not matched to a gene: 8. The CDR3 is 15 amino acids.